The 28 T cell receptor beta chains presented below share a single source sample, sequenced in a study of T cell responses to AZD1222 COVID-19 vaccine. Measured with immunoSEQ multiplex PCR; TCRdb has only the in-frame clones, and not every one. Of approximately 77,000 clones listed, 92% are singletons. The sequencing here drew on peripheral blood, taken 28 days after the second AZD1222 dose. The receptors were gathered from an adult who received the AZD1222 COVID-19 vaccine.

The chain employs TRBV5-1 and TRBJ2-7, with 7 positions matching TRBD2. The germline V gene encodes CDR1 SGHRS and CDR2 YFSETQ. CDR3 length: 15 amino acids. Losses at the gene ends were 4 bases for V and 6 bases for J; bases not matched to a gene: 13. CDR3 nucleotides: TGCGCCAGCAGCACATCCGGGACTACCCTCTCCGAGCAGTACTTC. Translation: CASSTSGTTLSEQYF.

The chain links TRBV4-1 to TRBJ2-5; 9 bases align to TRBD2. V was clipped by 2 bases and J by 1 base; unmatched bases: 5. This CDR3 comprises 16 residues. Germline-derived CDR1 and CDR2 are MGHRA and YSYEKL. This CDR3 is CASSQLPSGTQETQYF. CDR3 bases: TGCGCCAGCAGCCAATTGCCTAGCGGGACCCAAGAGACCCAGTACTTC.

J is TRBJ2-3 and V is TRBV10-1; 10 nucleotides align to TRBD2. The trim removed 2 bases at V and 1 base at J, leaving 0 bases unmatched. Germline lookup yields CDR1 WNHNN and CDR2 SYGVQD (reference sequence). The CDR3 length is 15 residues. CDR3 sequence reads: CASSEGTSGTDTQYF. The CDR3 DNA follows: TGCGCCAGCAGTGAGGGGACTAGCGGCACAGATACGCAGTATTTT.

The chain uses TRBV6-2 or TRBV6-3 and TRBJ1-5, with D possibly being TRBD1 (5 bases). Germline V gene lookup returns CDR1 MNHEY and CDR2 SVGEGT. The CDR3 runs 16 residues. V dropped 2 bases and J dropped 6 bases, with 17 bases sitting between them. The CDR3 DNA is TGTGCCAGCAGTTACCGGACAATTCCCCTCGTTCAGCCCCAGCATTTT. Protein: CASSYRTIPLVQPQHF.

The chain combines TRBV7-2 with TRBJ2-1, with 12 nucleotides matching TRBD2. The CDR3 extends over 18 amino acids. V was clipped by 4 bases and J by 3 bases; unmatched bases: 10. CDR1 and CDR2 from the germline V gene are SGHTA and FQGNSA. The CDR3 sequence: CASSSLLAGGRVYNEQFF. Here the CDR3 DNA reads TGTGCCAGCAGCTCCCTTCTAGCGGGAGGGCGGGTCTACAATGAGCAGTTCTTC.

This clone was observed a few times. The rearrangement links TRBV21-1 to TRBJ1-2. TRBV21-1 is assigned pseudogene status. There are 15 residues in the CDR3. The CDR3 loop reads CASSKVGLDWPGYTF. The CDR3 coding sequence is TGTGCCAGCAGCAAAGTGGGCCTTGACTGGCCGGGCTACACCTTC.

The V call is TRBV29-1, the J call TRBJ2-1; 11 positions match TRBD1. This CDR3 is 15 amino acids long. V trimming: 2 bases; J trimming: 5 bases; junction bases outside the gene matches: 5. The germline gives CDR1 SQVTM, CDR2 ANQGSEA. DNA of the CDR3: TGCAGCGTTGAAAGGGGGACAGGGGGTAACAATGAGCAGTTCTTC. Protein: CSVERGTGGNNEQFF.

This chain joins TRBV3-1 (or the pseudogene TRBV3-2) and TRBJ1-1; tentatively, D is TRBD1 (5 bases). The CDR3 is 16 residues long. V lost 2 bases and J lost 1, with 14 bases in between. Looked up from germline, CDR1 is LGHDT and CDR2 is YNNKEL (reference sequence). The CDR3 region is CASSQNGGGRNTEAFF. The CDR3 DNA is TGTGCCAGCAGCCAAAACGGGGGAGGTCGGAACACTGAAGCTTTCTTT.

The CDR3 region has the DNA TGTGCCAGCAGTCCCCAGGGGACAGATACGCAGTATTTT. Encoded protein: CASSPQGTDTQYF. The chain is built from TRBV28 and TRBJ2-3; D is possibly TRBD1 (6 bases). V was cut by 5 bases and J by 3 bases, with 9 bases left in between. Germline values: CDR1 MDHEN, CDR2 SYDVKM. This CDR3 has 13 amino acids.

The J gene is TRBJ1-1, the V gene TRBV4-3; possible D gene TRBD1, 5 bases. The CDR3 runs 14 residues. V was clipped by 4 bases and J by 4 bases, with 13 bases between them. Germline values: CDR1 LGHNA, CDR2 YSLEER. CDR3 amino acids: CASSPDSGGTEAFF. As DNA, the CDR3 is TGCGCCAGCAGCCCCGACAGTGGTGGCACTGAAGCTTTCTTT.

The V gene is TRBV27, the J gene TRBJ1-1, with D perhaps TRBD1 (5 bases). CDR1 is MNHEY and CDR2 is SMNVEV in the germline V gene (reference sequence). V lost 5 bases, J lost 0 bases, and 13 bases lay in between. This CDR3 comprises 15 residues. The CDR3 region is CASSGRQLMNTEAFF. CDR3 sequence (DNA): TGTGCCAGCAGTGGCAGACAGTTAATGAACACTGAAGCTTTCTTT.

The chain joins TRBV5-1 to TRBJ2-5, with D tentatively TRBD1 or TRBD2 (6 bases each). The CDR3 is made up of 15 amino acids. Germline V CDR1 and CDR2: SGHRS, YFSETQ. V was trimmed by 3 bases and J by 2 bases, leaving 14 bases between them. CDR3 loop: CASSWGPGVQETQYF. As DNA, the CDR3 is TGCGCCAGCAGCTGGGGGCCGGGGGTACAAGAGACCCAGTACTTC.

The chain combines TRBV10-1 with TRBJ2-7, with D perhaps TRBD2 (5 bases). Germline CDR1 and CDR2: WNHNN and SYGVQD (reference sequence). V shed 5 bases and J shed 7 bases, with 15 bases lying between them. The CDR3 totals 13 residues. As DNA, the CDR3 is TGCGCCAGCAGTCGGGATCTGAAGGGAGAGCAGTACTTC. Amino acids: CASSRDLKGEQYF.

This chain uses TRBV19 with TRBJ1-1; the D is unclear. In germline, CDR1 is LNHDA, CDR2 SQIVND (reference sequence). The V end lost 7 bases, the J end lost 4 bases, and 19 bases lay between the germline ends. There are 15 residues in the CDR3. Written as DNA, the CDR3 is TGTGCCAGTATGGTTCCGACGTCTAACGGCACTGAAGCTTTCTTT. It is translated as CASMVPTSNGTEAFF. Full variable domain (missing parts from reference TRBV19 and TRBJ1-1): DGGITQSPKYLFRKEGQNVTLSCEQNLNHDAMYWYRQDPGQGLRLIYYSQIVNDFQKGDIAEGYSVSREKKESFPLTVTSAQKNPTAFYLCASMVPTSNGTEAFFGQGTRLTVV.

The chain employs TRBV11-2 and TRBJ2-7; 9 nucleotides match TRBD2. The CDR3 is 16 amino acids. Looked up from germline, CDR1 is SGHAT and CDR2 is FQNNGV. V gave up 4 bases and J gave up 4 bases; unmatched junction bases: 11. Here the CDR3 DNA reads TGTGCCAGCAGCTCCGACCCGACTAGCGGATCATACGAGCAGTACTTC. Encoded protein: CASSSDPTSGSYEQYF.

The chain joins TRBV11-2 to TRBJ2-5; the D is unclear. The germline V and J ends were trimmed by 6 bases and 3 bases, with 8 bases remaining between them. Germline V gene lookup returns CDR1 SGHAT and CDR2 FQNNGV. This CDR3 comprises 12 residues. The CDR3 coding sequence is TGTGCCAGCAGTATCCGAGAAGAGACCCAGTACTTC. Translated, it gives CASSIREETQYF.

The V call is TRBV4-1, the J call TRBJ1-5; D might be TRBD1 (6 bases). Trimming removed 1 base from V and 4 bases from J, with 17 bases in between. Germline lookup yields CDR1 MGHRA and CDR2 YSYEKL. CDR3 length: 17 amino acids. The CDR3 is CASSQGLTGWANQPQHF. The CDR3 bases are TGCGCCAGCAGCCAAGGGTTAACAGGGTGGGCAAATCAGCCCCAGCATTTT.

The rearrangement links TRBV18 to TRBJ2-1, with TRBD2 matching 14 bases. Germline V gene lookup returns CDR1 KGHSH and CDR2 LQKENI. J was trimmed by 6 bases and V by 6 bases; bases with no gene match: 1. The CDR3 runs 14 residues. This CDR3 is CASSGLAGGNEQFF. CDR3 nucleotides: TGTGCCAGCTCCGGACTAGCGGGGGGCAATGAGCAGTTCTTC.

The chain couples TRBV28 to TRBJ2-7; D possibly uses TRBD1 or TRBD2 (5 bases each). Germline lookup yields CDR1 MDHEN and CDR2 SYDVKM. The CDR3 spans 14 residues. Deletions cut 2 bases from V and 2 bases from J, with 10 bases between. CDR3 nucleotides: TGTGCCAGCAGTTTAGGTGAGGGGACCTACGAGCAGTACTTC. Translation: CASSLGEGTYEQYF.

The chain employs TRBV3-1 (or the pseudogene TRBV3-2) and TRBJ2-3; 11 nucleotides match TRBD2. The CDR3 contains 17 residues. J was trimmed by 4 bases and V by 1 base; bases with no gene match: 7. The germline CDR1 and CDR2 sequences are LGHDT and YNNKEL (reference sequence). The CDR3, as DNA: TGTGCCAGCAGCCAAGTACTAGCGGGAGTGCAGGCAGATACGCAGTATTTT. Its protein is CASSQVLAGVQADTQYF.

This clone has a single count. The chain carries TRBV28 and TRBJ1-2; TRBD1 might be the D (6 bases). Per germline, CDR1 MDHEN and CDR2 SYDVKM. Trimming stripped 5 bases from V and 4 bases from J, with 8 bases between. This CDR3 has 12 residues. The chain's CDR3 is CASSKGGYGYTF. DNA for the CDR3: TGTGCCAGCAGTAAAGGGGGCTATGGCTACACCTTC.

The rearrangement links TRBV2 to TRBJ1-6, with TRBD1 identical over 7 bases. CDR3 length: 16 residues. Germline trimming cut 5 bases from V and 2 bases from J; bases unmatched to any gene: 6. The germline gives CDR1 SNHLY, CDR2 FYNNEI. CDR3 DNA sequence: TGTGCCAGCAGTAAAAGCGGGACAGCCTATAATTCACCCCTCCACTTT. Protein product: CASSKSGTAYNSPLHF.

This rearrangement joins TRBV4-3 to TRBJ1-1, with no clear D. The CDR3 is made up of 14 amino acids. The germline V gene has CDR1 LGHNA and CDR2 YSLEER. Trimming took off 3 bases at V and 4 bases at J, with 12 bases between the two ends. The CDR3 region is CASSQVARGTEAFF. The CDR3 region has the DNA TGCGCCAGCAGCCAGGTGGCACGGGGCACTGAAGCTTTCTTT.

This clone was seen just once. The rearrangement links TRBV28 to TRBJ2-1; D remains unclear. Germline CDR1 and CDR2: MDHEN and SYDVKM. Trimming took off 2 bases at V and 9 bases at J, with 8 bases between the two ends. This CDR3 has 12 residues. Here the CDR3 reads CASSLETSEQFF. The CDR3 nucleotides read TGTGCCAGCAGTTTAGAAACATCTGAGCAGTTCTTC.

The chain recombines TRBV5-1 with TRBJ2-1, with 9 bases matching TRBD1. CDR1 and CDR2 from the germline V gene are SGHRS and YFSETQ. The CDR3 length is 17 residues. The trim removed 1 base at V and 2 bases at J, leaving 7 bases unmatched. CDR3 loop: CASSLIPRQGAYNEQFF. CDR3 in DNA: TGCGCCAGCAGCTTGATACCGCGACAGGGGGCCTACAATGAGCAGTTCTTC. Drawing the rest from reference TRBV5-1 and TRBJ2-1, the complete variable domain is KAGVTQTPRYLIKTRGQQVTLSCSPISGHRSVSWYQQTPGQGLQFLFEYFSETQRNKGNFPGRFSGRQFSNSRSEMNVSTLELGDSALYLCASSLIPRQGAYNEQFFGPGTRLTVL.

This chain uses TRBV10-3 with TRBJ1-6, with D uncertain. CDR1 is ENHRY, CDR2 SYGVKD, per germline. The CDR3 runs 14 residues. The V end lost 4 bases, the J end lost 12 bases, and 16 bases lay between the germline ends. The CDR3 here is CAISVEAFQRPLHF. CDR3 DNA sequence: TGTGCCATCAGTGTCGAGGCATTTCAGCGACCCCTCCACTTT.

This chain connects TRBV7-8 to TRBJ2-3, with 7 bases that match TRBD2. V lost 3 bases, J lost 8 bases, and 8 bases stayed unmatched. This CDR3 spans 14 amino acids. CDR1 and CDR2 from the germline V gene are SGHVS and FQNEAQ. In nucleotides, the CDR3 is TGTGCCAGCAGCTTCGACACGGGGGGTGGTACGCAGTATTTT. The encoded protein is CASSFDTGGGTQYF. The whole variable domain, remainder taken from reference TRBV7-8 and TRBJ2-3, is GAGVSQSPRYKVAKRGQDVALRCDPISGHVSLFWYQQALGQGPEFLTYFQNEAQLDKSGLPSDRFFAERPEGSVSTLKIQRTQQEDSAVYLCASSFDTGGGTQYFGPGTRLTVL.

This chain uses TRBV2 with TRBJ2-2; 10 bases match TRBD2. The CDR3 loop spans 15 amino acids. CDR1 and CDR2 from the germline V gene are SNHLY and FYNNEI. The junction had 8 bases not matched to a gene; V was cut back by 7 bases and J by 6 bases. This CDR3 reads CASKLGTSVAGELFF. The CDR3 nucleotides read TGTGCCAGCAAACTAGGGACTAGCGTTGCCGGGGAGCTGTTTTTT.